What follows are 17 T cell receptor beta chains derived from one specimen sequenced in a study of blood T cell repertoires in COVID-19. Generated by immunoSEQ multiplex PCR, the TCRdb table keeps only in-frame clones and is missing some. Of approximately 150,000 clones in the sample, about 89% were seen once. Specimen: peripheral blood. The source of these receptors is a man older than 75 with acute or convalescent COVID-19.

The CDR3 sequence: CASSSPRGGTNYGYTF. CDR3 nucleotide sequence: TGTGCCAGCAGCTCCCCCCGGGGGGGTACTAACTATGGCTACACCTTC. This rearrangement joins TRBV28 to TRBJ1-2; maybe TRBD1 (5 bases). The CDR3 has 16 residues. V gave up 6 bases and J gave up 0 bases, with 17 bases separating them. Germline CDR1 reads MDHEN; CDR2 reads SYDVKM.

The V call is TRBV5-6, the J call TRBJ1-3, with D tentatively TRBD1 (5 bases). Germline loops: CDR1 SGHDT, CDR2 YYEEEE. Between the trimmed V and J ends, which lost 7 bases and 0 bases, there was a span of 14 bases. The CDR3 totals 15 residues. The CDR3 nucleotides read TGTGCCAGCCATCCGGGACTGAACTCTGGAAACACCATATATTTT. As protein: CASHPGLNSGNTIYF.

The chain uses TRBV7-8 and TRBJ1-2; 8 nucleotides match TRBD1. CDR3 length: 13 amino acids. V was clipped by 5 bases and J by 8 bases; unmatched bases: 7. CDR1 is SGHVS, CDR2 FQNEAQ, per germline. The CDR3 loop reads CASSPGQGRGYTF. DNA of the CDR3: TGTGCCAGCAGCCCAGGACAGGGTCGGGGCTACACCTTC.

The chain couples TRBV24-1 to TRBJ2-3; no definite D call. The CDR3 extends over 12 amino acids. CDR1 is KGHDR, CDR2 SFDVKD, per germline. Trimming took off 4 bases at V and 5 bases at J, with 6 bases between the two ends. In DNA, the CDR3 is TGTGCCACCAGTGAAATCGGAGATACGCAGTATTTT. Translation gives CATSEIGDTQYF.

The chain has TRBV19 and TRBJ1-4, with 9 bases fitting TRBD1. V lost 4 bases and J lost 8; bases outside the gene matches: 11. The CDR3 contains 16 residues. Germline V CDR1 and CDR2: LNHDA, SQIVND (reference sequence). In DNA form, the CDR3 reads TGTGCCAGTAGTAGCCCACGAGGGACAGGGTACGAAAAACTGTTTTTT. Translation: CASSSPRGTGYEKLFF.

The chain links TRBV10-3 to TRBJ2-5; 8 nucleotides match TRBD2. This CDR3 is 13 amino acids long. After removal of 3 bases from V and 13 bases from J, the junction contained 10 bases not matched to a gene. Germline V gene sequence: CDR1 ENHRY, CDR2 SYGVKD. The CDR3, as DNA: TGTGCCATCAGTGACTCGTTAGCGGGATATCGGTACTTC. Its translation is CAISDSLAGYRYF.

The J gene is TRBJ1-1, the V gene TRBV11-1; D call uncertain. Trimming took off 5 bases at V and 0 bases at J, with 10 bases between the two ends. CDR1 is SGHAT and CDR2 is FQDESV in the germline V gene (reference sequence). This CDR3 contains 14 residues. The chain's CDR3 is CASSPQTVNTEAFF. CDR3 bases: TGTGCCAGCAGCCCCCAAACAGTGAACACTGAAGCTTTCTTT.

The V call is TRBV5-1, the J call TRBJ1-2, with D uncertain. This CDR3 region has 14 residues. The V and J ends lost 5 bases and 2 bases respectively, with 13 bases between them. Germline V gene lookup returns CDR1 SGHRS and CDR2 YFSETQ. As DNA, the CDR3 is TGCGCCAGCAGTACCGGGGATCTAAACTATGGCTACACCTTC. This gives the protein CASSTGDLNYGYTF.

This chain links TRBV5-4 with TRBJ2-5; D possibly corresponds to TRBD2 (6 bases). This CDR3 contains 15 residues. In germline, CDR1 is SGHNT, CDR2 YYREEE (reference sequence). Trimming stripped 4 bases from V and 5 bases from J, with 18 bases between. The CDR3 loop reads CASSPVRAGRETQYF. DNA for the CDR3: TGTGCCAGCAGCCCGGTGAGGGCGGGGAGGGAGACCCAGTACTTC.

The chain carries TRBV6-5 and TRBJ2-1; 10 bases line up with TRBD2. The CDR3 sequence is 15 residues long. J was trimmed by 0 bases and V by 6 bases; bases with no gene match: 2. Germline values: CDR1 MNHEY, CDR2 SVGAGI. The chain's CDR3 is CASRVAGGSYNEQFF. CDR3 DNA: TGTGCCAGCAGGGTAGCGGGAGGCTCCTACAATGAGCAGTTCTTC.

A single count supports this clone. V and J are TRBV10-3 and TRBJ1-4; TRBD1 aligns across 8 bases. CDR1 is ENHRY and CDR2 is SYGVKD in the germline V gene. The V and J ends lost 7 bases and 8 bases, in that order; junction bases with no gene match: 6. This CDR3 is 13 amino acids long. The CDR3: CAITQGAMEKLFF. CDR3 DNA sequence: TGTGCCATCACGCAGGGGGCAATGGAAAAACTGTTTTTT.

V is TRBV24-1 and J is TRBJ2-2, with a possible D match to TRBD1 (5 bases). This CDR3 is built from 15 residues. V lost 7 bases, J lost 3 bases, and 14 bases lay in between. The germline V gene has CDR1 KGHDR and CDR2 SFDVKD. DNA of the CDR3: TGTGCCACCAGCCGTTCGGACACCTACACCGGGGAGCTGTTTTTT. Translation gives CATSRSDTYTGELFF.

This chain uses TRBV27 with TRBJ1-5, with TRBD1 matching 7 bases. Germline CDR1 is MNHEY and CDR2 is SMNVEV (reference sequence). The CDR3 covers 14 residues. V trimming: 3 bases; J trimming: 4 bases; junction bases outside the gene matches: 3. The CDR3: CASSFSTGNQPQHF. The CDR3 DNA is TGTGCCAGCAGTTTCTCGACAGGGAATCAGCCCCAGCATTTT.

The chain has TRBV6-2 or TRBV6-3 and TRBJ2-7; 9 nucleotides match TRBD1. The V gene end was trimmed by 4 bases and the J gene end by 2 bases; junction bases not matched to a gene: 6. The CDR3 contains 15 residues. Germline lookup yields CDR1 MNHEY and CDR2 SVGEGT. The CDR3 reads CASSWGQGHAYEQYF. In nucleotides, the CDR3 is TGTGCCAGCAGTTGGGGACAGGGACATGCCTACGAGCAGTACTTC.

The chain carries TRBV18 and TRBJ1-6; 7 positions match TRBD1. Germline loops: CDR1 KGHSH, CDR2 LQKENI. J was trimmed by 10 bases and V by 1 base; bases with no gene match: 4. This CDR3 has 14 residues. CDR3 nucleotide sequence: TGTGCCAGCTCACCACGACAGGGAGTGTCACCCCTCCACTTT. Its translation: CASSPRQGVSPLHF.

This sequence joins TRBV5-5 and TRBJ2-7; 11 bases are shared with TRBD1. The CDR3 consists of 15 residues. With V trimmed by 0 bases and J by 4 bases, 3 bases remained unmatched. Germline assignment: CDR1 SGHKS and CDR2 YYEKEE (reference sequence). The CDR3 protein is CASSLAGTGGYEQYF. Here the CDR3 DNA reads TGTGCCAGCAGCTTGGCCGGGACAGGGGGTTACGAGCAGTACTTC.

This chain links TRBV6-5 with TRBJ2-5; 10 nucleotides agree with TRBD1. The CDR3 has 14 amino acids. Trimming took 6 bases from V and 4 from J; bases not matched to a gene: 5. The germline CDR1 and CDR2 sequences are MNHEY and SVGAGI. The CDR3 region is CASSDRGQAETQYF. The CDR3 DNA follows: TGTGCCAGCAGCGACAGGGGGCAGGCAGAGACCCAGTACTTC.